The rows below give T cell receptor beta chains drawn from one sample of a study of T cell responses to AZD1222 COVID-19 vaccine. Here immunoSEQ multiplex PCR was the method, and the copy in TCRdb shows in-frame clones only, minus some. The sample records roughly 120,000 clones, roughly 90% being singletons. Source: peripheral blood, taken 28 days after the second AZD1222 dose. These receptor sequences come from an adult who received the AZD1222 COVID-19 vaccine. Both conserved end residues are part of each CDR3. D genes are given only for firm matches. A clone size is listed for some rows: how often the clone was seen (once, few, many), or a class if it is expanded.

D,V,J,size,DNA,CDR3
TRBD2,TRBV28,TRBJ2-3,.,TGTGCCAGCAGTGTTACTAGCGGGGGGCCCCCCGATACGCAGTATTTT,CASSVTSGGPPDTQYF
TRBD1,TRBV7-9,TRBJ1-2,.,TGTGCCAGCAGCTCTAGGGACAGGGGGCCCTATGGCTACACCTTC,CASSSRDRGPYGYTF
TRBD1,TRBV5-1,TRBJ1-2,.,TGCGCCAGCAGCTTGGCTTCAGGGGGTACTAACTATGGCTACACCTTC,CASSLASGGTNYGYTF
.,TRBV28,TRBJ1-3,.,TGTGCCAGCAGTCCGTACAGCGGCGGAAACACCATATATTTT,CASSPYSGGNTIYF
.,TRBV19,TRBJ2-7,.,TGTGCCAGTAGTATAGAAGGGGGTGCCTACGAGCAGTACTTC,CASSIEGGAYEQYF
.,TRBV30,TRBJ1-5,.,TGTGCCTGGAGTTATGGGGGCAATCAGCCCCAGCATTTT,CAWSYGGNQPQHF
TRBD1,TRBV2,TRBJ1-5,few,TGTGCCAGCAGTACCGGGACAGGGGGCGTTAGTGGCAATCAGCCCCAGCATTTT,CASSTGTGGVSGNQPQHF
.,TRBV7-9,TRBJ2-7,.,TGTGCCAGCAGCTTAGTTCCGGGAATAATCTACGAGCAGTACTTC,CASSLVPGIIYEQYF
.,TRBV2,TRBJ1-2,.,TGTGCCAGCAGTGGAGCAGGGGCCTATGGCTACACCTTC,CASSGAGAYGYTF
.,TRBV18,TRBJ1-1,once,TGTGCCAGCTCACCAGCCACGAACACTGAAGCTTTCTTT,CASSPATNTEAFF
.,TRBV7-2,TRBJ2-7,once,TGTGCCAGCAGCCCCGACCAAAGCTCCTACGAGCAGTACTTC,CASSPDQSSYEQYF
.,TRBV11-1,TRBJ2-7,.,TGTGCCAGCAGTTCCCAGGAGGGTTACTCATACGAGCAGTACTTC,CASSSQEGYSYEQYF
.,TRBV5-1,TRBJ1-4,.,TGCGCCAGCAGCTTGTCGGGAAGCAATGAAAAACTGTTTTTT,CASSLSGSNEKLFF
TRBD2,TRBV7-3,TRBJ2-7,.,TGTGCCAGCAGCCGACTAGCGGGAGGTTACGAGCAGTACTTC,CASSRLAGGYEQYF
.,TRBV7-2,TRBJ2-4,once,TGTGCCAGCAGCCAAGAGGGCTCCAGGGGAAACATTCAGTACTTC,CASSQEGSRGNIQYF
TRBD1,TRBV2,TRBJ1-1,.,TGTGCCAGCATTGACAGGGGATATAACACTGAAGCTTTCTTT,CASIDRGYNTEAFF
.,TRBV29-1,TRBJ2-7,.,TGCAGCGTTGGGGCCCCCCACGAGCAGTACTTC,CSVGAPHEQYF
TRBD2,TRBV10-1,TRBJ2-7,.,TGCGCCAGCAGTGAGATGGGACTAGCGGGAGGGGTCGCCTACGAGCAGTACTTC,CASSEMGLAGGVAYEQYF
.,TRBV7-9,TRBJ1-5,.,TGTGCCAGCAGCTTAGCGGGAGGCGGGCAGCCCCAGCATTTT,CASSLAGGGQPQHF
.,TRBV3-1/TRBV3-2,TRBJ2-1,.,TGTGCCAGCAGCCAAGATCGACCCAATGAGCAGTTCTTC,CASSQDRPNEQFF
TRBD1,TRBV9,TRBJ1-1,.,TGTGCCAGCAGCTCAACGGACAGGCTACCTGAAGCTTTCTTT,CASSSTDRLPEAFF
.,TRBV4-2,TRBJ1-1,.,TGTGCCAGCAGCACCGGACGGATGAACACTGAAGCTTTCTTT,CASSTGRMNTEAFF
.,TRBV19,TRBJ1-1,.,TGTGCCAGTGCTGTGGGTCCTGAAGCTTTCTTT,CASAVGPEAFF
.,TRBV19,TRBJ2-1,.,TGTGCCAGTAGAACCCCCCAGGTGGCCTACAATGAGCAGTTCTTC,CASRTPQVAYNEQFF
TRBD2,TRBV30,TRBJ2-3,.,TGTGCCTGGAGTGGGACTAGCGGTTACACAGATACGCAGTATTTT,CAWSGTSGYTDTQYF
TRBD1,TRBV6-2/TRBV6-3,TRBJ2-7,once,TGTGCCAGCAGTTACTGGGACAGGGAGGTCCACGAGCAGTACTTC,CASSYWDREVHEQYF
TRBD2,TRBV5-4,TRBJ2-2,.,TGTGCCAGCTCCTATATTGCGGGGGACACCGGGGAGCTGTTTTTT,CASSYIAGDTGELFF
TRBD2,TRBV7-3,TRBJ2-5,.,TGTGCCAGCAGCTTAAAACGGACTAGCGAAGAGACCCAGTACTTC,CASSLKRTSEETQYF
.,TRBV28,TRBJ2-3,.,TGTGCCAGCAGTTTACCAGGGAGTTCGACAGATACGCAGTATTTT,CASSLPGSSTDTQYF
.,TRBV28,TRBJ2-1,once,TGTGCCAGCAGTGGTTTCTACAATGAGCAGTTCTTC,CASSGFYNEQFF
.,TRBV4-1,TRBJ2-5,.,TGCGCCAGCAGCCTAAGGGCCATGATGGGGGAGACCCAGTACTTC,CASSLRAMMGETQYF
.,TRBV28,TRBJ1-2,few,TGTGCCAGTCGCCCGGGGGGCCTGCTTGGCTACACCTTC,CASRPGGLLGYTF
TRBD2,TRBV9,TRBJ2-6,.,TGTGCCAGCAGCCGGAGCGGGGGACCGGTTAACGTCCTGACTTTC,CASSRSGGPVNVLTF
TRBD1,TRBV5-4,TRBJ1-4,.,TGTGCCAGCAGCCAGGGACAGGGGGTTGAAAAACTGTTTTTT,CASSQGQGVEKLFF
.,TRBV11-3,TRBJ2-1,.,TGTGCCAGCAGACCAGGGAGGGGGTACAATGAGCAGTTCTTC,CASRPGRGYNEQFF
.,TRBV9,TRBJ2-7,.,TGTGCCAGCAGCGTTTCCGCCTCCTACGAGCAGTACTTC,CASSVSASYEQYF
.,TRBV20-1,TRBJ2-7,.,TGCAGTGCTAGTGCCGGGAGCTACGAGCAGTACTTC,CSASAGSYEQYF
.,TRBV6-6,TRBJ1-1,.,TGTGCCAGCAGTCCGGGACGGCCTAAAATGAACACTGAAGCTTTCTTT,CASSPGRPKMNTEAFF
.,TRBV30,TRBJ2-7,.,TGTGCCTGGAGTGCGACAAGTGCGAACTACGAGCAGTACTTC,CAWSATSANYEQYF
.,TRBV18,TRBJ1-2,.,TGTGCCAGCTCCCCTGGGGAGGAGTATGGCTACACCTTC,CASSPGEEYGYTF
TRBD1,TRBV2,TRBJ1-6,.,TGTGCCAGCAGTGTGGCAGGGGGCTCACCCCTCCACTTT,CASSVAGGSPLHF
.,TRBV19,TRBJ2-7,.,TGTGCCAGTAGTCCGGCGACTCTCGAGCAGTACTTC,CASSPATLEQYF
.,TRBV13,TRBJ1-5,.,TGTGCCAGCAGCCAAGGGCTAGCAGGGCAGCCCCAGCATTTT,CASSQGLAGQPQHF
.,TRBV7-9,TRBJ2-7,.,TGTGCCAGCAGCTCACAAGGCGCCGAGCAGTACTTC,CASSSQGAEQYF
.,TRBV21-1,TRBJ2-2,.,TGTGCCAGCAGCAAAGACAGGGAGGGCACCGGGGAGCTGTTTTTT,CASSKDREGTGELFF